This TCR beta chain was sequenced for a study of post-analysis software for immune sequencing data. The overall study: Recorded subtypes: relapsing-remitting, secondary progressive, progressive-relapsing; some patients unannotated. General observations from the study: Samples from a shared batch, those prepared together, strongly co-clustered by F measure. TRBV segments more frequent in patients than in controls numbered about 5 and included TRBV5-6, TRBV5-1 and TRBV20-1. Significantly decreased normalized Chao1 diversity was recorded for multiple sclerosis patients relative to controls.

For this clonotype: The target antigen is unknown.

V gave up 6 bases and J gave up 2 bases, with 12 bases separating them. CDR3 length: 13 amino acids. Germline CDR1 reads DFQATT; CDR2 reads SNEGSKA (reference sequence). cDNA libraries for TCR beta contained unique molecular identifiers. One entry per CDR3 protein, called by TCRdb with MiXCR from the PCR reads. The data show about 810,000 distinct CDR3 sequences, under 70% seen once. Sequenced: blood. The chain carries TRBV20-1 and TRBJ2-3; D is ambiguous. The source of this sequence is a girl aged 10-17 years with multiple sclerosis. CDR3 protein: CSALFTSTDTQYF. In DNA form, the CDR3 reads TGCAGTGCCCTTTTTACCTCCACAGATACGCAGTATTTT.